One sample yielded the 30 T cell receptor beta chains listed below, sequenced in a study of cytomegalovirus exposure and HLA in healthy donors. The PCR ran on 60 Vbeta and 13 Jbeta primers. Assay used: immunoSEQ multiplex PCR; TCRdb lists only in-frame clones, some missing. This sample has some 200,000 clones, with around 70% found just once. Sequencing used PBMCs. The receptors come from a man in his forties in good health and CMV-seropositive.

J is TRBJ2-4 and V is TRBV5-1, with D perhaps TRBD1 (6 bases). This CDR3 contains 12 residues. V was clipped by 3 bases and J by 15 bases, with 16 bases between them. The germline CDR1 and CDR2 sequences are SGHRS and YFSETQ. CDR3 region: CASSSSGQFPYF. Here the CDR3 DNA reads TGCGCCAGCAGCTCCTCAGGACAGTTTCCGTACTTC.

A few counts support this clone. The chain uses TRBV7-2 and TRBJ1-4; D uncertain. The germline V gene encodes CDR1 SGHTA and CDR2 FQGNSA. This CDR3 is built from 13 residues. Deletions cut 3 bases from V and 4 bases from J, with 6 bases between. DNA for the CDR3: TGTGCCAGCAGCTTCGAGGGTAATGAAAAACTGTTTTTT. This sequence encodes CASSFEGNEKLFF.

In DNA form, the CDR3 reads TGTGCCAGCAGTCCAACCCAAGGGACTCTCCAGGGAGAGACCCAGTACTTC. This sequence encodes CASSPTQGTLQGETQYF. The chain combines TRBV28 with TRBJ2-5; tentative D call: TRBD2 (6 bases). Trimming stripped 5 bases from V and 4 bases from J, with 23 bases between. The CDR3 is 17 residues long. Germline-derived CDR1 and CDR2 are MDHEN and SYDVKM.

The V and J genes are TRBV9 and TRBJ2-3; D not resolved. This CDR3 region has 14 residues. Germline CDR1 reads SGDLS; CDR2 reads YYNGEE. Trimming removed 0 bases from V and 8 bases from J, with 13 bases in between. As DNA, the CDR3 is TGTGCCAGCAGCGTAGTGGTGGGTTCAGGTACGCAGTATTTT. Its protein product is CASSVVVGSGTQYF.

This clone was observed a single time. It is unclear where the CDR3 begins or ends on the DNA, so no DNA is shown, and the CDR3 is as TCRdb lists it. This rearrangement joins TRBV6-5 to TRBJ2-3; TRBD2 reflects the table's D call only, with no check against the DNA. The CDR3 is 16 residues long, counting both termini. Germline-derived CDR1 and CDR2 are MNHEY and SVGAGI. CDR3 loop: CASSSSSGVDTDTQYF.

The CDR3 is CASSSPSGESETQYF. In DNA, the CDR3 is TGTGCCAGCAGCTCGCCTAGCGGGGAATCGGAGACCCAGTACTTC. The gene calls are TRBV5-4 and TRBJ2-5; TRBD2 agrees at 9 bases. CDR3 length: 15 amino acids. The V segment lost 3 bases and the J segment 5 bases; nucleotides outside the gene matches: 8. Germline CDR1 and CDR2: SGHNT and YYREEE (reference sequence).

The sample holds a few counts of this clone. This sequence joins TRBV19 and TRBJ2-1; TRBD1 matches at 8 bases. The CDR3 covers 14 residues. Germline V gives CDR1 LNHDA, CDR2 SQIVND (reference sequence). J gave up 6 bases and V 3 bases, and 4 bases lay outside the gene matches. The CDR3 loop is CASSIARGPNEQFF. Here the CDR3 DNA reads TGTGCCAGTAGTATCGCCAGGGGGCCCAATGAGCAGTTCTTC.

The chain uses TRBV29-1 and TRBJ1-1, with D possibly TRBD1 on 5 matching bases. The germline gives CDR1 SQVTM, CDR2 ANQGSEA. V was clipped by 4 bases and J by 1 base, with 10 bases between them. The CDR3 runs 13 residues. This chain's CDR3 is CSVAQGRNTEAFF. Here the CDR3 DNA reads TGCAGCGTTGCCCAGGGCAGGAACACTGAAGCTTTCTTT.

The chain recombines TRBV29-1 with TRBJ1-2; D remains unclear. Trimming cost V 6 bases and J 6 bases, with 14 bases left between them. The CDR3 runs 12 residues. Germline CDR1 and CDR2: SQVTM and ANQGSEA. CDR3 region: CSVRPMEDGYTF. The CDR3 bases are TGCAGCGTAAGGCCCATGGAGGATGGCTACACCTTC.

This clone was found once. The chain links TRBV5-4 to TRBJ1-1, with unresolved D. Germline lookup yields CDR1 SGHNT and CDR2 YYREEE (reference sequence). The CDR3 runs to 14 residues. Trimming stripped 2 bases from V and 4 bases from J, with 12 bases between. The CDR3 is CASSFSQVGTEAFF. CDR3 DNA: TGTGCCAGCAGCTTTTCCCAGGTGGGCACTGAAGCTTTCTTT.

This chain uses TRBV5-1 with TRBJ1-1; possible D gene TRBD1, 5 bases. The CDR3 is made up of 15 amino acids. CDR1 SGHRS and CDR2 YFSETQ come from the germline V gene. The V and J ends lost 3 bases and 3 bases respectively, with 15 bases between them. CDR3 nucleotides: TGCGCCAGCAGCTCCCTTTCAGGGTTGGACACTGAAGCTTTCTTT. Protein product: CASSSLSGLDTEAFF.

The V gene is TRBV25-1, the J gene TRBJ1-1; TRBD1 agrees at 7 bases. V shed 5 bases and J 7 bases; nucleotides not matched to a gene: 10. This CDR3 is built from 14 residues. CDR1 is MGHDK and CDR2 is SYGVNS in the germline V gene. CDR3 DNA: TGTGCCAGCAGTCACCCCGGGACAGCAGGTGAAGCTTTCTTT. Residues: CASSHPGTAGEAFF.

This chain uses TRBV5-1 with TRBJ1-2; D gene ambiguous. The CDR3 is made up of 14 amino acids. Germline V gives CDR1 SGHRS, CDR2 YFSETQ. V gave up 0 bases and J gave up 6 bases, with 12 bases separating them. The CDR3: CASSLVEGVDGYTF. CDR3 DNA sequence: TGCGCCAGCAGCTTGGTGGAGGGCGTGGATGGCTACACCTTC.

The J gene is TRBJ2-5, the V gene TRBV2, with D possibly being TRBD1 (7 bases). Germline V CDR1 and CDR2: SNHLY, FYNNEI. V was shortened by 6 bases and J by 4 bases, with 12 bases between the two germline ends. The CDR3 spans 13 residues. CDR3 sequence reads: CASSPGGGETQYF. CDR3 coding DNA: TGTGCCAGCAGCCCAGGGGGAGGAGAGACCCAGTACTTC.

This chain connects TRBV28 to TRBJ1-5; 7 nucleotides agree with TRBD1. The junction had 11 bases not matched to a gene; V was cut back by 6 bases and J by 0 bases. Germline V CDR1 and CDR2: MDHEN, SYDVKM. This CDR3 has 17 amino acids. CDR3 residues: CASSPARGSYSNQPQHF. The CDR3 DNA is TGTGCCAGCAGCCCGGCCAGGGGGTCCTATAGCAATCAGCCCCAGCATTTT.

The genes are TRBV18 and TRBJ2-3; no firm D call. The CDR3 is 13 amino acids. Trimming pared 0 bases from V and 5 bases from J, leaving 6 bases between. Germline CDR1 KGHSH, CDR2 LQKENI. The CDR3 spells CASSPPREDTQYF. In DNA, the CDR3 is TGTGCCAGCTCACCACCGCGCGAAGATACGCAGTATTTT.

This clone was detected only a few times. This chain links TRBV6-6 with TRBJ2-5; 8 positions agree with TRBD2. The end of the DNA fits TRBJ2-7 better, so the J call may be wrong. The CDR3 is 15 residues long. Germline assignment: CDR1 MNHNY and CDR2 SVGAGI (reference sequence). CDR3 nucleotides: TGTGCCAGCAGTTTCCTCCAGCGGGGGCTGAGCGAGCAGTACTTC. It encodes CASSFLQRGLSEQYF.

This clone was observed a handful of times. The chain is built from TRBV11-2 and TRBJ1-3, with D perhaps TRBD1 (6 bases). The CDR3 is 14 residues long. Germline CDR1 and CDR2: SGHAT and FQNNGV. The V and J ends lost 4 bases and 8 bases respectively, with 15 bases between them. The CDR3 here is CASSSTLGADTIYF. DNA for the CDR3: TGTGCCAGCAGCTCGACGCTGGGGGCGGACACCATATATTTT.

The chain is built from TRBV7-2 and TRBJ1-3, with 8 bases identical to TRBD1. There are 15 residues in the CDR3. V was clipped by 5 bases and J by 2 bases; unmatched bases: 5. Looked up from germline, CDR1 is SGHTA and CDR2 is FQGNSA. The CDR3 coding sequence is TGTGCCAGCAGCGTCACGACAGGGGCTGGAAACACCATATATTTT. Translated, it gives CASSVTTGAGNTIYF.

This chain uses TRBV4-1 with TRBJ1-1, with D possibly TRBD1 on 5 matching bases. V shed 0 bases and J shed 5 bases, with 10 bases lying between them. The CDR3 has 14 amino acids. The germline CDR1 and CDR2 sequences are MGHRA and YSYEKL. CDR3 in DNA: TGCGCCAGCAGCCAAGAGCAGGGTTGGACTGAAGCTTTCTTT. Its protein is CASSQEQGWTEAFF.

This clone occurred a few times. The chain combines TRBV10-3 with TRBJ2-7; maybe TRBD1 (6 bases). The V and J ends lost 10 bases and 0 bases respectively, with 16 bases between them. The germline CDR1 and CDR2 sequences are ENHRY and SYGVKD. The CDR3 is 14 amino acids. The CDR3 DNA reads as TGTGCCACCTTGACAGGACCCGACTCCTACGAGCAGTACTTC. Its protein is CATLTGPDSYEQYF.

V usage is TRBV5-1 and J usage is TRBJ2-3; no definite D call. The CDR3 contains 14 residues. Germline values: CDR1 SGHRS, CDR2 YFSETQ. V lost 0 bases and J 6 bases, leaving 11 bases between the germline ends. The CDR3 DNA reads TGCGCCAGCAGCTTGGATGGGCTTTCCGATACGCAGTATTTT. Residues: CASSLDGLSDTQYF.

The CDR3 spells CASSPDRVRSTGELFF. The CDR3 coding sequence is TGCGCCAGCAGCCCGGACAGGGTTCGGAGCACCGGGGAGCTGTTTTTT. V is TRBV5-1 and J is TRBJ2-2; TRBD1 matches at 8 bases. V shed 4 bases, J shed 4 bases, and the junction held 9 bases outside the gene matches. Germline assignment: CDR1 SGHRS and CDR2 YFSETQ. This CDR3 has 16 residues. Full variable domain (remainder filled in from reference TRBV5-1 and TRBJ2-2): KAGVTQTPRYLIKTRGQQVTLSCSPISGHRSVSWYQQTPGQGLQFLFEYFSETQRNKGNFPGRFSGRQFSNSRSEMNVSTLELGDSALYLCASSPDRVRSTGELFFGEGSRLTVL.

The rearrangement links TRBV5-1 to TRBJ1-4; 7 bases agree with TRBD1. J gave up 0 bases and V 0 bases, and 2 bases lay outside the gene matches. The CDR3 has 16 amino acids. Germline lookup yields CDR1 SGHRS and CDR2 YFSETQ. The CDR3 loop is CASSLGQGATNEKLFF. CDR3 in DNA: TGCGCCAGCAGCTTGGGACAGGGTGCAACTAATGAAAAACTGTTTTTT. The full variable domain, rest sourced from reference TRBV5-1 and TRBJ1-4, is KAGVTQTPRYLIKTRGQQVTLSCSPISGHRSVSWYQQTPGQGLQFLFEYFSETQRNKGNFPGRFSGRQFSNSRSEMNVSTLELGDSALYLCASSLGQGATNEKLFFGSGTQLSVL.

The chain is built from TRBV15 and TRBJ1-2; D perhaps matches TRBD1 (5 bases). Looked up from germline, CDR1 is LNHNV and CDR2 is YYDKDF (reference sequence). CDR3 length: 13 amino acids. The V and J ends lost 3 bases and 4 bases respectively, with 9 bases between them. CDR3 loop: CATSSYRTYGYTF. In nucleotides, the CDR3 is TGTGCCACCAGCAGTTACAGGACCTATGGCTACACCTTC.

This chain connects TRBV2 to TRBJ1-1, with D uncertain. V dropped 7 bases and J dropped 6 bases, with 18 bases sitting between them. The CDR3 sequence is 14 residues long. Per germline, CDR1 SNHLY and CDR2 FYNNEI. The chain's CDR3 is CASIIPRVRAEAFF. DNA for the CDR3: TGTGCCAGCATCATCCCGCGGGTTAGGGCTGAAGCTTTCTTT.

DNA for the CDR3: TGTGCCAGTAGTATTTTCGGGGGCGAGCAGTACTTC. Translating gives CASSIFGGEQYF. The chain employs TRBV19 and TRBJ2-7; D perhaps matches TRBD2 (6 bases). CDR1 is LNHDA, CDR2 SQIVND, per germline (reference sequence). The CDR3 loop spans 12 amino acids. Trimming removed 3 bases at V and 6 bases at J, with 9 bases between.

The V and J genes are TRBV19 and TRBJ1-6; D gene unclear. The germline V gene has CDR1 LNHDA and CDR2 SQIVND (reference sequence). This CDR3 has 13 residues. V was cut by 0 bases and J by 7 bases, with 4 bases left in between. This CDR3 reads CASSIDRNSPLHF. The CDR3 nucleotides read TGTGCCAGTAGTATAGACAGGAATTCACCCCTCCACTTT.

J is TRBJ2-2 and V is TRBV29-1; 10 bases are a match to TRBD2. The CDR3 sequence is 12 residues long. V shed 7 bases, J shed 6 bases, and the junction held 2 bases outside the gene matches. In germline, CDR1 is SQVTM, CDR2 ANQGSEA. The CDR3 sequence is CSAGTSAGELFF. As DNA, the CDR3 is TGCAGCGCGGGGACTAGCGCCGGGGAGCTGTTTTTT.

This clone appeared a few times. The rearrangement links TRBV7-3 to TRBJ2-3; D is unresolved. Germline loops: CDR1 SGHTA, CDR2 FQGTGA. The length of the CDR3 is 13 residues. Trimming left V 2 bases short and J 2 bases short, with 5 bases between. The CDR3 DNA reads TGTGCCAGCAGCTTATGGGCCACAGATACGCAGTATTTT. This sequence encodes CASSLWATDTQYF.